This record looks at one TCR beta chain sequence and its context. This specimen belongs to a study of T-cell reconstitution after alpha-beta-depleted transplantation in children. The germline CDR1 and CDR2 sequences are SGHVS and FQNEAQ. V lost 3 bases, J lost 2 bases, and 14 bases lay in between. The CDR3 consists of 15 residues. Unique molecular identifiers tagged the TCRbeta library. One entry per CDR3 protein results from TCRdb running MiXCR on the PCR reads. The repertoire holds hundreds of thousands of distinct CDR3 sequences, with approximately 20% as singletons. The chain carries TRBV7-8 and TRBJ2-7, with D perhaps TRBD2 (6 bases). The material was PBMCs from the stem cell graft donor, obtained from the stem cell graft. This clonotype was obtained from a human donor who donated a stem cell graft to a child with acute lymphoblastic leukemia. The CDR3 sequence: CASSFLAERTYEQYF. Written as DNA, the CDR3 is TGTGCCAGCAGCTTTTTAGCGGAAAGGACCTACGAGCAGTACTTC.